The entry below describes one TCR beta chain. The antigen is undetermined. CDR3 length equals 15 residues. The germline V gene has CDR1 DFQATT and CDR2 SNEGSKA (reference sequence). Trimming cost V 3 bases and J 7 bases; bases outside gene matches: 7. MiXCR was run by TCRdb on the 5' RACE reads, yielding one entry per CDR3 protein. The table includes hundreds of thousands of distinct CDR3 sequences, roughly 22% detected once. This sample was taken from a study of T-cell memory formation after mild COVID-19. Overall study findings and caveats: Most CD4+ clones that shrank were in CM and EM, while CD8+ ones turned up in EMRA. Memory cells collected pre-infection included some clones that later responded, suggesting cross-reactive memory joined.

The chain couples TRBV20-1 to TRBJ1-6, with 9 nucleotides matching TRBD1. The source is an adult woman who had mild COVID-19 (a few samples of this study predate the infection). Cell type and time point are not known. Sequenced sample: PBMCs or a T cell subset sorted from them (not recorded which). This chain's CDR3 is CSASRPGTGNSPLHF. The CDR3 DNA reads TGCAGTGCTAGCAGACCGGGGACAGGGAATTCACCCCTCCACTTT.